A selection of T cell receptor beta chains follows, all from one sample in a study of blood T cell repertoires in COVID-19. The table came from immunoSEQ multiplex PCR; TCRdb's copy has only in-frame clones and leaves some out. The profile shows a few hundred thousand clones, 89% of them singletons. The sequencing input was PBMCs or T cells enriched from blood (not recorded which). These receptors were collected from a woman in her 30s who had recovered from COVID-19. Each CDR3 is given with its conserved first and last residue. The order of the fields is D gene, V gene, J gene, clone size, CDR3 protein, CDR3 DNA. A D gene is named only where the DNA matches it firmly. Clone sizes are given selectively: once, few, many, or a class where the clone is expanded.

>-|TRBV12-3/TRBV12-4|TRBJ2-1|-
CASSFLQLNEQFF
TGTGCCAGCAGTTTTCTACAGCTAAATGAGCAGTTCTTC
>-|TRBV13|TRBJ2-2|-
CASSFSGELFF
TGTGCCAGCAGCTTCTCCGGGGAGCTGTTTTTT
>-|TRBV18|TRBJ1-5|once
CASASGGGNQPQHF
TGTGCCAGCGCCTCCGGGGGGGGCAATCAGCCCCAGCATTTT
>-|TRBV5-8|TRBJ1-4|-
CASSLVFQAGGKLFF
TGTGCCAGCAGCTTGGTTTTCCAGGCCGGAGGAAAACTGTTTTTT
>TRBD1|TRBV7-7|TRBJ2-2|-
CASSQDRANTGELFF
TGTGCTAGCAGCCAGGACAGGGCGAACACCGGGGAGCTGTTTTTT
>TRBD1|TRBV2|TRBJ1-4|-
CASSQQGITNEKLFF
TGTGCCAGCAGCCAACAGGGGATCACTAATGAAAAACTGTTTTTT
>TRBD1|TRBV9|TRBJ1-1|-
CASSAGTENTEAFF
TGTGCCAGCAGCGCGGGGACAGAGAACACTGAAGCTTTCTTT
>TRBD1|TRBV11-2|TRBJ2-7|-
CASSWTAGTGGEQYF
TGTGCCAGCAGCTGGACAGCCGGGACAGGGGGCGAGCAGTACTTC
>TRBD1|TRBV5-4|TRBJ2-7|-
CASTRTGPYEQYF
TGTGCCAGCACCCGGACAGGGCCCTACGAGCAGTACTTC
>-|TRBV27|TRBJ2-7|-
CASSFLRRGLEQYF
TGTGCCAGCAGTTTTCTCAGGCGGGGTCTCGAGCAGTACTTC
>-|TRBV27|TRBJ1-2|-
CASRGEGSPTDVYGYTF
TGTGCCAGCCGAGGGGAGGGCAGCCCGACAGACGTCTATGGCTACACCTTC
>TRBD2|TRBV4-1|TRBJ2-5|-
CASTLAGGQGETQYF
TGCGCCAGCACCTTGGCGGGGGGCCAGGGAGAGACCCAGTACTTC
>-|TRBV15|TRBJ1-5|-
CATSRVTGSNQPQHF
TGTGCCACCAGCAGAGTAACAGGTAGCAATCAGCCCCAGCATTTT
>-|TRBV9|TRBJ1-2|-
CASSVAISNYGYTF
TGTGCCAGCAGCGTGGCCATCTCTAACTATGGCTACACCTTC
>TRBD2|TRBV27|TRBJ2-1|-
CASSPWTRFSYNEQFF
TGTGCCAGCAGTCCTTGGACTAGGTTCTCCTACAATGAGCAGTTCTTC
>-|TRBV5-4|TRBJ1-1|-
CASSPPALPGTEAFF
TGTGCCAGCAGCCCCCCGGCCCTCCCGGGAACTGAAGCTTTCTTT
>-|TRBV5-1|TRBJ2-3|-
CASSLASQSTDTQYF
TGCGCCAGCAGCTTGGCGAGTCAAAGCACAGATACGCAGTATTTT
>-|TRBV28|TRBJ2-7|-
CASSLIYEQYF
TGTGCCAGCAGTCTAATCTACGAGCAGTACTTC
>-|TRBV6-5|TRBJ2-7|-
CASSYLQGRSYEQYF
TGTGCCAGCAGTTACTTACAGGGGAGGTCCTACGAGCAGTACTTC
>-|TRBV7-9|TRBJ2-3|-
CASSSRVTDTQYF
TGTGCCAGCAGCTCCCGCGTGACAGATACGCAGTATTTT
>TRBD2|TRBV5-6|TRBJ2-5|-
CASSLGGGAVRETQYF
TGTGCCAGCAGCCTTGGGGGGGGTGCCGTAAGGGAGACCCAGTACTTC
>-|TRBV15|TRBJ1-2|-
CATSSGVYYGYTF
TGTGCCACCAGCAGCGGGGTCTACTATGGCTACACCTTC
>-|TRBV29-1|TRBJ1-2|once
CSVAPGLNYGYTF
TGCAGCGTTGCGCCGGGACTTAACTATGGCTACACCTTC
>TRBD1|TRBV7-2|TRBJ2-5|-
CASSSRPGTGLGTQYF
TGTGCCAGCAGCTCCCGTCCCGGGACAGGGCTAGGGACCCAGTACTTC
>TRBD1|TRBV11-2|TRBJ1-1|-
CASSSTAGTGWGTEAFF
TGTGCCAGCAGCTCTACCGCCGGGACAGGGTGGGGCACTGAAGCTTTCTTT
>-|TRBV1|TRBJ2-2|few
CTNFNIIAGDYTGELFF
TGCACCAACTTCAATATCATAGCGGGAGACTACACCGGGGAGCTGTTTTTT
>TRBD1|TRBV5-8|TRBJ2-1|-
CASSQLWDREGNEQFF
TGTGCCAGCAGCCAACTGTGGGACAGGGAGGGCAATGAGCAGTTCTTC
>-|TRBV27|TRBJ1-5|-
CASSFPGLNQPQHF
TGTGCCAGCAGTTTCCCTGGGCTGAATCAGCCCCAGCATTTT
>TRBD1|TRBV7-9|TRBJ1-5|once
CASSTGGDQPQHF
TGTGCCAGCAGTACAGGGGGGGATCAGCCCCAGCATTTT
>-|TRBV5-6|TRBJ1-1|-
CASSLGPGVRTEAFF
TGTGCCAGCAGCTTGGGCCCCGGGGTTCGGACTGAAGCTTTCTTT
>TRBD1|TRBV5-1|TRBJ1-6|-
CASSWGQGALSPLHF
TGCGCCAGCAGCTGGGGACAGGGGGCGCTTTCACCCCTCCACTTT
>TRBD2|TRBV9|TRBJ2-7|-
CASSVGLGEGYEQYF
TGTGCCAGCAGCGTAGGTCTGGGGGAGGGCTACGAGCAGTACTTC
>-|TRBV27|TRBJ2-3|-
CASSPNPSGLSDTQYF
TGTGCCAGCAGTCCCAACCCCAGCGGGTTATCAGATACGCAGTATTTT
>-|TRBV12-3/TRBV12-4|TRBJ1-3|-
CASSLYSGNTIYF
TGTGCCAGCAGTTTATACTCTGGAAACACCATATATTTT
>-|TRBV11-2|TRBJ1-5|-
CASSLGGGRGSNQPQHF
TGTGCCAGCAGCTTAGGGGGGGGCAGGGGTAGCAATCAGCCCCAGCATTTT
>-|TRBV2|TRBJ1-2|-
CASSDRGYGYTF
TGTGCCAGCAGTGACAGGGGCTATGGCTACACCTTC
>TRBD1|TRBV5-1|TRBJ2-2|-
CASSDVPGTGGPGELFF
TGCGCCAGCAGCGATGTTCCCGGGACAGGGGGGCCCGGGGAGCTGTTTTTT
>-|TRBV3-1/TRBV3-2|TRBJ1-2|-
CASSHQYDSFYGYTF
TGTGCCAGCAGCCACCAGTACGACAGCTTCTATGGCTACACCTTC
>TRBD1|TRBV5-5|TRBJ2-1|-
CASSHRDRGRNEQFF
TGTGCCAGCAGTCACCGGGACAGGGGTCGCAATGAGCAGTTCTTC
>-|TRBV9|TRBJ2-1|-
CASSVFSRANEQFF
TGTGCCAGCAGCGTATTCTCCCGCGCCAATGAGCAGTTCTTC
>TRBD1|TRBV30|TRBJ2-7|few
CAWRRGQGLLSYEQYF
TGTGCCTGGAGGCGAGGACAGGGTCTCCTCTCCTACGAGCAGTACTTC
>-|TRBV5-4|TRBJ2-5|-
CASSLGPETQYF
TGTGCCAGCAGCTTGGGTCCGGAGACCCAGTACTTC
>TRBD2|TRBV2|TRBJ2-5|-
CASGGLAYEGETQYF
TGTGCCAGCGGGGGACTAGCGTACGAAGGGGAGACCCAGTACTTC
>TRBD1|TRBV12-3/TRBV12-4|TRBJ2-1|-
CASSLEEGQDRFF
TGTGCCAGCAGTTTGGAAGAAGGACAGGACCGGTTCTTC
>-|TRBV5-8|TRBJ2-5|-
CASSWGQGGGETQYF
TGTGCCAGCAGCTGGGGCCAGGGGGGTGGAGAGACCCAGTACTTC
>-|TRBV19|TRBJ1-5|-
CASSIGYSNQPQHF
TGTGCCAGTAGTATAGGTTATAGCAATCAGCCCCAGCATTTT
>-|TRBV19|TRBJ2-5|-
CASSIGEQETQYF
TGTGCCAGTAGTATCGGAGAACAAGAGACCCAGTACTTC
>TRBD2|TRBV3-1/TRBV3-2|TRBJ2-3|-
CASSPRASGTDTQYF
TGTGCCAGCAGCCCCCGGGCTAGCGGAACAGATACGCAGTATTTT
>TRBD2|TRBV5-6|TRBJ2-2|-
CASSRPSGRAGELFF
TGTGCCAGCAGCCGGCCTAGCGGGAGAGCCGGGGAGCTGTTTTTT
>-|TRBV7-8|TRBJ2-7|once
CASSLNQGGDSYEQYF
TGTGCCAGCAGCTTAAATCAGGGCGGGGACTCCTACGAGCAGTACTTC
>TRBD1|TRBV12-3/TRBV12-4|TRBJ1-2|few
CASSPTGGNGYTF
TGTGCCAGCAGTCCGACAGGGGGCAACGGCTACACCTTC
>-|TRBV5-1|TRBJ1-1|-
CASSSTDYEAFF
TGCGCCAGCAGCTCGACAGATTATGAAGCTTTCTTT
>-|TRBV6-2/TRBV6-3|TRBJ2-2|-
CASSYSLRQLTNTGELFF
TGTGCCAGCAGTTACTCCTTGCGTCAACTCACGAACACCGGGGAGCTGTTTTTT
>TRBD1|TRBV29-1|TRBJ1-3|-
CSAGTGHGRGNTIYF
TGCAGCGCTGGGACAGGTCACGGTCGCGGAAACACCATATATTTT
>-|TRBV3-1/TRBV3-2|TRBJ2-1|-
CASSQITGTDPNEQFF
TGTGCCAGCAGCCAAATAACCGGGACTGATCCCAATGAGCAGTTCTTC